The clone carrying this T cell receptor beta chain was detected only a few times. Its cognate antigen is unknown. The TCR beta cDNA libraries contained unique molecular identifiers. The source material, roughly 0.9 to 11 million T cells, gave rise to roughly 0.5 million cDNA molecules. TCRdb redid the calling of the PCR reads with MiXCR, one entry per CDR3 protein. The repertoire includes hundreds of thousands of distinct CDR3 sequences, 44% of them detected once, and roughly 1.7% sits in the top ten. CDR3 size: 15 residues. The V gene's germline CDR1 is MGHDK and CDR2 SYGVNS. V lost 3 bases and J lost 5, with 15 bases in between. This sample is part of a study of post-analysis software for immune sequencing data. Study-level information: There were relapsing-remitting, secondary progressive and progressive-relapsing multiple sclerosis among the disease courses included. Broader study findings: In patients, a few TRBV segments were more frequent than in controls, with TRBV5-6, TRBV5-1 and TRBV20-1 among them. Normalized Chao1 diversity was significantly reduced in patients versus controls.

The sample comprised blood. The chain uses TRBV25-1 and TRBJ2-3; D might be TRBD1 (6 bases). This TCR derives from a girl aged 10 to 17 with multiple sclerosis. The CDR3 coding sequence is TGTGCCAGCAGTGAGCCGGGACATAGTGTAGATACGCAGTATTTT. Protein product: CASSEPGHSVDTQYF.